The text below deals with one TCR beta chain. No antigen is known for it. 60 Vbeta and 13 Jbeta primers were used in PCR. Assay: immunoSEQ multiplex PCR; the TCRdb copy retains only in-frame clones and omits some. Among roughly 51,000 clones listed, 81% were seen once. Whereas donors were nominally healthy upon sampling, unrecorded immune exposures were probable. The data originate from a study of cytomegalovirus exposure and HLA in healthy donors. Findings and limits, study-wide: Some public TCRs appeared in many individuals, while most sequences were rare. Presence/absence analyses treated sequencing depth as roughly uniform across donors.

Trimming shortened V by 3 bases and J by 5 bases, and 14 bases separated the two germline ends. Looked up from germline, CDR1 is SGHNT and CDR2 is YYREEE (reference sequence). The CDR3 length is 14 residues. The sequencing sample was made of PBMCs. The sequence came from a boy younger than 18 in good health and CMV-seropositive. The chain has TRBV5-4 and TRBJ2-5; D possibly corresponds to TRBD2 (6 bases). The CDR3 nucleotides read TGTGCCAGCAGCTGGGGACTGCCTGGGGAGACCCAGTACTTC. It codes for CASSWGLPGETQYF.